The 16 T cell receptor beta chains in this list originate from one sample, sequenced in a study of blood T cell repertoires in COVID-19. Some clones are missing from TCRdb's copy, which holds only in-frame ones; the method was immunoSEQ multiplex PCR. The sample lists around 300,000 clones; around 90% were seen once. The sequencing sample was made of PBMCs or T cells enriched from blood (not recorded which). These receptors were taken from a woman aged 40-49 years who had recovered from COVID-19.

The chain employs TRBV18 and TRBJ1-4, with D perhaps matching TRBD1 (6 bases). Per germline, CDR1 KGHSH and CDR2 LQKENI. V was cut by 6 bases and J by 8 bases, with 25 bases left in between. This CDR3 contains 17 residues. In DNA, the CDR3 is TGTGCCAGCTCGCCGACTGGGGGCACAGGTTTCCAGGAAAAACTGTTTTTT. Residues: CASSPTGGTGFQEKLFF.

This chain uses TRBV6-5 with TRBJ2-7; TRBD2 matches at 8 bases. Germline CDR1 is MNHEY and CDR2 is SVGAGI. The CDR3 loop spans 13 amino acids. V lost 6 bases, J lost 7 bases, and 8 bases stayed unmatched. The DNA of the CDR3 is TGTGCCAGCAGAATTAGCGGGGTGAGGGAGCAGTACTTC. Protein: CASRISGVREQYF.

Here the CDR3 reads CASSPNRWGFQETQYF. CDR3 sequence (DNA): TGTGCCAGCAGCCCAAACCGGTGGGGCTTCCAAGAGACCCAGTACTTC. The chain has TRBV27 and TRBJ2-5; tentative D call: TRBD1 (5 bases). There are 16 residues in the CDR3. The ends were cut back, 6 bases at V and 1 base at J, with 18 bases in the middle. CDR1 and CDR2 from the germline V gene are MNHEY and SMNVEV (reference sequence).

The V call is TRBV11-1, the J call TRBJ2-1, with 9 bases fitting TRBD2. Germline V lookup: CDR1 SGHAT, CDR2 FQDESV (reference sequence). Trimming took 6 bases from V and 0 from J; bases not matched to a gene: 0. This CDR3 comprises 14 residues. The CDR3 DNA is TGTGCCAGCAGAGCGGGAGGCTCCTACAATGAGCAGTTCTTC. Translating gives CASRAGGSYNEQFF.

This chain links TRBV19 with TRBJ1-3; possible D gene TRBD1, 5 bases. Looked up from germline, CDR1 is LNHDA and CDR2 is SQIVND (reference sequence). Trimming stripped 7 bases from V and 2 bases from J, with 12 bases between. The CDR3 consists of 14 residues. CDR3 amino acids: CASTQQGTGNTIYF. CDR3 coding DNA: TGTGCCAGTACCCAGCAGGGTACTGGAAACACCATATATTTT. Drawing the rest from reference TRBV19 and TRBJ1-3, the complete variable domain is DGGITQSPKYLFRKEGQNVTLSCEQNLNHDAMYWYRQDPGQGLRLIYYSQIVNDFQKGDIAEGYSVSREKKESFPLTVTSAQKNPTAFYLCASTQQGTGNTIYFGEGSWLTVV.

The chain couples TRBV5-1 to TRBJ2-7; 8 nucleotides agree with TRBD1. With 5 bases clipped from V and 4 bases from J, the junction kept 14 bases outside the gene matches. Germline-derived CDR1 and CDR2 are SGHRS and YFSETQ. This CDR3 spans 16 amino acids. CDR3 amino acids: CASSTGQGNTFYEQYF. For the CDR3, the DNA is TGCGCCAGCAGTACTGGACAGGGAAATACATTTTACGAGCAGTACTTC.

This clone was counted once. The sample contains more than one DNA sequence encoding this CDR3. V usage is TRBV7-2 and J usage is TRBJ1-2; D perhaps matches TRBD1 (5 bases). The germline V gene encodes CDR1 SGHTA and CDR2 FQGNSA. Trimming cost V 6 bases and J 5 bases, with 10 bases left between them. The CDR3 runs 12 residues. CDR3 DNA: TGTGCCAGCAGTCTTCAGGGATATGGCTACACCTTC. This codes for CASSLQGYGYTF.

This clone was observed a single time. The genes are TRBV4-3 and TRBJ2-7; 8 bases line up with TRBD2. Per germline, CDR1 LGHNA and CDR2 YSLEER. The trim removed 0 bases at V and 3 bases at J, leaving 7 bases unmatched. The CDR3 runs to 16 residues. The CDR3 DNA sequence: TGCGCCAGCAGCCAAGATCTCGATAGCGGGGTCTACGAGCAGTACTTC. Translation gives CASSQDLDSGVYEQYF.

The V gene is TRBV7-2, the J gene TRBJ2-7; possibly TRBD2 for D (6 bases). The CDR3 covers 18 residues. Trimming stripped 5 bases from V and 6 bases from J, with 29 bases between. Looked up from germline, CDR1 is SGHTA and CDR2 is FQGNSA. CDR3 sequence: CASSAEEGRSNQPGEQYF. In DNA, the CDR3 is TGTGCCAGCAGCGCCGAGGAGGGTCGGAGCAACCAACCGGGCGAGCAGTACTTC. Using reference TRBV7-2 and TRBJ2-7 for the parts outside the CDR3, the full variable domain is GAGVSQSPSNKVTEKGKDVELRCDPISGHTALYWYRQSLGQGLEFLIYFQGNSAPDKSGLPSDRFSAERTGGSVSTLTIQRTQQEDSAVYLCASSAEEGRSNQPGEQYFGPGTRLTVT.

This clone was observed a single time. The rearrangement joins TRBV7-9 to TRBJ1-2; weak D call: TRBD1 (5 bases). Looked up from germline, CDR1 is SEHNR and CDR2 is FQNEAQ (reference sequence). This CDR3 has 15 amino acids. V shed 7 bases and J shed 4 bases, with 19 bases lying between them. The DNA for the CDR3 is TGTGCCAGCACCCAAACCGTGGGGACTAGCTATGGCTACACCTTC. This gives the protein CASTQTVGTSYGYTF.

V usage is TRBV20-1 and J usage is TRBJ2-2; 7 bases map to TRBD1. Germline V gives CDR1 DFQATT, CDR2 SNEGSKA (reference sequence). The CDR3 is 14 residues long. Trimming took 3 bases from V and 4 from J; bases not matched to a gene: 5. The CDR3 nucleotides read TGCAGTGCTAGTAGGGGGCTGGGCACCGGGGAGCTGTTTTTT. Translating it yields CSASRGLGTGELFF.

This clone turned up a few times. The CDR3 DNA is TGCGCCAGCAGCTTGGAGGGGGCAGGGACCGGGTGGACTTTCTTT. It is translated as CASSLEGAGTGWTFF. The genes are TRBV5-1 and TRBJ1-1, with 7 bases lining up with TRBD1. The CDR3 is 15 amino acids. CDR1 and CDR2 from the germline V gene are SGHRS and YFSETQ. With 0 bases clipped from V and 12 bases from J, the junction kept 14 bases outside the gene matches.

The genes are TRBV7-2 and TRBJ2-1; 7 bases map to TRBD2. The CDR3 sequence is 13 residues long. Germline V gene data show CDR1 as SGHTA and CDR2 as FQGNSA. Germline trimming cut 1 base from V and 7 bases from J; bases unmatched to any gene: 1. The CDR3 sequence is CASSLGGGNEQFF. CDR3 DNA: TGTGCCAGCAGCTTAGGGGGGGGTAATGAGCAGTTCTTC.

The rearrangement uses TRBV7-2 and TRBJ1-2, with D perhaps matching TRBD1 (5 bases). V gave up 2 bases and J gave up 5 bases, with 9 bases separating them. The length of the CDR3 is 13 residues. Germline lookup yields CDR1 SGHTA and CDR2 FQGNSA. CDR3 bases: TGTGCCAGCAGCTTACTGCAGGGATATGGCTACACCTTC. Amino acids: CASSLLQGYGYTF.

The chain is built from TRBV4-3 and TRBJ1-3; D unresolved. The germline V gene has CDR1 LGHNA and CDR2 YSLEER. Trimming left V 1 base short and J 7 bases short, with 5 bases between. CDR3 size: 12 residues. CDR3 in amino acids: CASSQGANTIYF. The CDR3 nucleotides are TGCGCCAGCAGCCAAGGGGCGAACACCATATATTTT.

Only a few counts were recorded for this clone. The DNA is omitted, as the CDR3 cannot be located on it reliably, and the CDR3 follows TCRdb's listing. J is TRBJ2-5 and V is TRBV21-1; TRBD2 is the table's D call, not checked against the DNA. TRBV21-1 is a pseudogene locus. The CDR3 numbers 18 amino acids, ends counted. CDR3 region: CASSKDVAGGNLQETQYF.